The T cell receptor (beta chain) under discussion was sequenced for a study of tumor-infiltrating lymphocytes in oesophageal squamous cell carcinoma. The CDR3 is 14 amino acids. V lost 1 base and J lost 5, with 11 bases in between. TCRdb independently ran MiXCR on the PCR reads; one entry per CDR3 protein. This table has fewer than 15,000 distinct CDR3 sequences, approximately 47% appearing once. This clonotype was seen a handful of times. The TCR comes from a female donor with esophageal squamous cell carcinoma. The J gene is TRBJ2-5, the V gene TRBV12-3 or TRBV12-4; D is ambiguous. Sequencing input: blood. CDR3 loop: CASSLVVASETQYF. The CDR3 DNA sequence: TGTGCCAGCAGTTTAGTGGTAGCCTCCGAGACCCAGTACTTC.